Below, 30 T cell receptor beta chains from the same sample are listed, as sequenced in a study of identical twins. Via MiXCR, TCRdb re-called the 5' RACE reads, giving one row per CDR3 protein. This table has roughly 250,000 distinct CDR3 sequences, 6% to 8% appearing once. This sample also belongs to another study, concerning yellow fever vaccine responses in identical twins.

The sample comprised CD8+ T cells sorted from blood. Receptors were obtained from a woman aged 18-30 years in good health.

The table lists this clonotype with a few counts. The gene calls are TRBV12-3 or TRBV12-4 and TRBJ2-5, with D tentatively TRBD2 (6 bases). The CDR3 is 14 amino acids. V dropped 2 bases and J dropped 5 bases, with 12 bases sitting between them. The CDR3 spells CASSLSWGRETQYF. CDR3 nucleotide sequence: TGTGCCAGCAGTTTAAGTTGGGGGAGGGAGACCCAGTACTTC.

In its sample, this clonotype was seen a few times. The rearrangement joins TRBV28 to TRBJ2-1; 7 bases match TRBD1. J gave up 5 bases and V 5 bases, and 9 bases lay outside the gene matches. Germline loops: CDR1 MDHEN, CDR2 SYDVKM. The CDR3 is 15 amino acids. The CDR3 coding sequence is TGTGCCAGCAGTCCTCTAGATGACAGGGACAATGAGCAGTTCTTC. Translation: CASSPLDDRDNEQFF.

V gene TRBV7-2 combines with J gene TRBJ1-2; TRBD1 aligns across 9 bases. Germline CDR1 SGHTA, CDR2 FQGNSA. CDR3 size: 15 residues. Trimming removed 5 bases from V and 5 bases from J; junction bases left unmatched: 9. The CDR3 loop is CASSPTWDRDYGYTF. The CDR3 DNA sequence: TGTGCCAGCAGCCCCACGTGGGACAGGGATTATGGCTACACCTTC.

For the CDR3, the DNA is TGTGCCAGCAGCTTAACCGGGACAGGGGGCGGCACTGAAGCTTTCTTT. Translated: CASSLTGTGGGTEAFF. The rearrangement uses TRBV7-8 and TRBJ1-1, with 12 bases that match TRBD1. V dropped 2 bases and J dropped 4; count of bases not matched to a gene: 5. Germline V gene lookup returns CDR1 SGHVS and CDR2 FQNEAQ. The CDR3 totals 16 residues. Using reference TRBV7-8 and TRBJ1-1 for the parts outside the CDR3, the full variable domain is GAGVSQSPRYKVAKRGQDVALRCDPISGHVSLFWYQQALGQGPEFLTYFQNEAQLDKSGLPSDRFFAERPEGSVSTLKIQRTQQEDSAVYLCASSLTGTGGGTEAFFGQGTRLTVV.

The sample holds many counts of this clonotype. The chain combines TRBV2 with TRBJ2-1; 7 bases fit TRBD2. The CDR3 has 17 residues. V gave up 1 base and J gave up 4 bases; unmatched junction bases: 10. The V gene's germline CDR1 is SNHLY and CDR2 FYNNEI. CDR3 loop: CASSEELAGAGYNEQFF. The CDR3 DNA follows: TGTGCCAGCAGTGAAGAGCTTGCGGGAGCTGGGTACAATGAGCAGTTCTTC.

The sample holds many counts of this clonotype. The rearrangement uses TRBV7-9 and TRBJ1-2, with a weak D call TRBD1 (6 bases). The CDR3 sequence is 16 residues long. Trimming left V 7 bases short and J 2 bases short, with 20 bases between. Germline lookup yields CDR1 SEHNR and CDR2 FQNEAQ (reference sequence). The CDR3 DNA reads TGTGCCAGCACTTCGGAACGAAGGGGGGACAACTATGGCTACACCTTC. It yields the protein CASTSERRGDNYGYTF.

In this sample, this clonotype turned up a few times. The rearrangement joins TRBV7-8 to TRBJ2-7; the D gene is possibly TRBD2 (6 bases). CDR3 length equals 13 residues. Trimming pared 1 base from V and 3 bases from J, leaving 7 bases between. CDR1 is SGHVS, CDR2 FQNEAQ, per germline. The CDR3 DNA reads TGTGCCAGCAGCTTAGGGCGGGACTACGAGCAGTACGTC. Translated, it gives CASSLGRDYEQYV.

Only a few counts were recorded for this clonotype. The rearrangement uses TRBV7-2 and TRBJ2-1, with D possibly matching TRBD1 (5 bases). CDR1 and CDR2 from the germline V gene are SGHTA and FQGNSA. The V end was cut by 0 bases, the J end by 2 bases, with 14 bases between. The length of the CDR3 is 17 residues. Written as DNA, the CDR3 is TGTGCCAGCAGCTTAGCCCTAGTGGGGCCTACCTACAATGAGCAGTTCTTC. It yields the protein CASSLALVGPTYNEQFF.

This clonotype was recorded at least ten times. V is TRBV21-1 and J is TRBJ2-2; TRBD1 reflects the table's D call only, with no check against the DNA. TRBV21-1 is tagged as a pseudogene. The CDR3 loop spans 18 amino acids. CDR3 sequence: CAPNAAGDVIVNTGELFF. CDR3 nucleotides: TGTGCCCCCAACGCGGCAGGGGACGTTATAGTGAACACCGGGGAGCTGTTTTTT.

Turning to this clonotype: It may be a read error: a sequence one base away is much more abundant. The gene calls are TRBV6-2 or TRBV6-3 and TRBJ2-1; tentatively, D is TRBD2 (6 bases). CDR1 and CDR2 (germline): MNHEY, SVGEGT. There are 15 residues in the CDR3. Written as DNA, the CDR3 is TGTGCCAGCAGTATAGCGGCCTGGTCCTACGATGAGCAGTTCTTC. It encodes CASSIAAWSYDEQFF.

This clonotype was counted between two and nine times. This chain uses TRBV28 with TRBJ1-1, with 8 bases that match TRBD1. CDR1 and CDR2 from the germline V gene are MDHEN and SYDVKM. The CDR3 runs to 15 residues. V lost 3 bases, J lost 4 bases, and 7 bases stayed unmatched. CDR3 amino acids: CASSFSFGQGTEAFF. For the CDR3, the DNA is TGTGCCAGCAGTTTTTCCTTCGGACAGGGCACTGAAGCTTTCTTT. The entire variable domain, with the rest obtained from reference TRBV28 and TRBJ1-1, is as follows: DVKVTQSSRYLVKRTGEKVFLECVQDMDHENMFWYRQDPGLGLRLIYFSYDVKMKEKGDIPEGYSVSREKKERFSLILESASTNQTSMYLCASSFSFGQGTEAFFGQGTRLTVV.

There are many counts of this clonotype. This chain links TRBV28 with TRBJ2-7; weak D call: TRBD1 (6 bases). Germline V gives CDR1 MDHEN, CDR2 SYDVKM. Trimming left V 5 bases short and J 3 bases short, with 17 bases between. CDR3 length: 15 residues. This CDR3 reads CASSPLSGTYYEQYV. CDR3 DNA sequence: TGTGCCAGCAGTCCTCTCTCCGGGACATACTACGAGCAGTACGTC.

This clonotype was seen a handful of times. The chain couples TRBV2 to TRBJ1-2; 8 bases match TRBD1. This CDR3 region has 15 residues. From germline, CDR1 is SNHLY and CDR2 FYNNEI. The junction had 8 bases not matched to a gene; V was cut back by 8 bases and J by 0 bases. The CDR3 sequence: CASYGTGRTNYGYTF. CDR3 nucleotide sequence: TGTGCCAGCTATGGGACAGGCCGTACTAACTATGGCTACACCTTC.

There are many counts of this clonotype. The gene calls are TRBV15 and TRBJ2-2; TRBD1 is a possible D gene (5 bases). V shed 9 bases and J shed 3 bases, with 14 bases lying between them. Per the germline V gene, CDR1 is LNHNV and CDR2 is YYDKDF (reference sequence). This CDR3 has 14 amino acids. DNA of the CDR3: TGTGCCACAGGGGCCGTGGGGTACACCGGGGAGCTGTTTTTT. As protein: CATGAVGYTGELFF.

The V call is TRBV12-3 or TRBV12-4, the J call TRBJ2-2; D remains ambiguous. The CDR3 runs 13 residues. V lost 4 bases to trimming and J lost 4 bases, with 7 bases between them. CDR3 in amino acids: CASSWGTTGELFF. CDR3 DNA sequence: TGTGCCAGCAGTTGGGGTACCACCGGGGAGCTGTTTTTT.

The genes are TRBV6-2 or TRBV6-3 and TRBJ2-5, with 8 bases fitting TRBD1. V shed 1 base and J 5 bases; nucleotides not matched to a gene: 6. Germline V gives CDR1 MNHEY, CDR2 SVGEGT. The CDR3 is 15 residues long. CDR3 nucleotides: TGTGCCAGCAGTTACTTGGGACAGGAAAGGGAGACCCAGTACTTC. It codes for CASSYLGQERETQYF.

This clonotype was found many times. In DNA form, the CDR3 reads TGCGCCAGCAGCTTGGAAGGGGGGGAGGAAGCTTTCTTT. Its translation: CASSLEGGEEAFF. The rearrangement links TRBV5-1 to TRBJ1-1; a possible D gene is TRBD1 (6 bases). The CDR3 is 13 residues long. V was shortened by 0 bases and J by 8 bases, with 11 bases between the two germline ends. Per germline, CDR1 SGHRS and CDR2 YFSETQ.

This chain links TRBV3-1 with TRBJ1-3; a possible D gene is TRBD1 (6 bases). In germline, CDR1 is LGHDT, CDR2 YNNKEL (reference sequence). CDR3 length equals 15 residues. V was shortened by 7 bases and J by 2 bases, with 15 bases between the two germline ends. The CDR3 reads CASTRDGGPGNTIYF. In nucleotides, the CDR3 is TGTGCCAGCACTAGGGACGGGGGGCCTGGAAACACCATATATTTT.

This clonotype was picked up a small number of times. This chain joins TRBV20-1 and TRBJ2-7; D gene unclear. Germline assignment: CDR1 DFQATT and CDR2 SNEGSKA (reference sequence). CDR3 size: 12 residues. The V end was cut by 6 bases, the J end by 5 bases, with 14 bases between. As DNA, the CDR3 is TGCAGTGCCCGTCGAAAGGTCCACGAGCAGTACGTC. Residues: CSARRKVHEQYV.

V and J are TRBV12-3 or TRBV12-4 and TRBJ1-6, with D hard to call. The V gene lost 1 base and the J gene lost 10 bases, with 11 bases spanning the gap. The CDR3 consists of 14 residues. The CDR3 sequence: CASSLEVPLSPLHF. CDR3 coding DNA: TGTGCCAGCAGTTTAGAAGTACCCCTATCACCCCTCCACTTT.

V usage is TRBV19 and J usage is TRBJ2-1; D ambiguous. Trimming took 2 bases from V and 0 from J, leaving 11 bases between them. The CDR3 loop spans 16 amino acids. Looked up from germline, CDR1 is LNHDA and CDR2 is SQIVND (reference sequence). The CDR3 loop is CASSILVGSSYNEQFF. As DNA, the CDR3 is TGTGCCAGTAGTATACTCGTGGGAAGCTCCTACAATGAGCAGTTCTTC. Together with reference TRBV19 and TRBJ2-1, the CDR3 gives the full variable domain: DGGITQSPKYLFRKEGQNVTLSCEQNLNHDAMYWYRQDPGQGLRLIYYSQIVNDFQKGDIAEGYSVSREKKESFPLTVTSAQKNPTAFYLCASSILVGSSYNEQFFGPGTRLTVL.

About this clonotype itself: The junction shows a germline mismatch at one end, possibly a read error. This chain joins TRBV7-9 and TRBJ2-1; D is undetermined. Per the germline V gene, CDR1 is SEHNR and CDR2 is FQNEAQ (reference sequence). This CDR3 is 11 amino acids long. The chain's CDR3 is CASSPNNEQLF. The CDR3 DNA reads as TGTGCCAGCAGCCCCAACAATGAGCAGCTCTTC.

The chain uses TRBV12-3 or TRBV12-4 and TRBJ2-7; D is undetermined. The CDR3 runs to 14 residues. Trimming took off 5 bases at V and 4 bases at J, with 15 bases between the two ends. CDR3 sequence: CASSQNLAEYEQYF. The CDR3 nucleotides are TGTGCCAGCAGTCAAAATCTGGCGGAATACGAGCAGTACTTC.

The sample holds a few counts of this clonotype. The rearrangement joins TRBV6-1 to TRBJ2-3, with TRBD1 matching over 8 bases. There are 13 residues in the CDR3. The J segment lost 6 bases and the V segment lost 6 bases, leaving 5 bases of the junction unmatched. Germline loops: CDR1 MNHNS, CDR2 SASEGT. The CDR3 region is CASSSNRGDTQYF. Here the CDR3 DNA reads TGTGCCAGCAGCAGCAACAGGGGGGATACGCAGTATTTT.

The chain uses TRBV5-1 and TRBJ2-5, with D perhaps assigned TRBD1 or TRBD2 (5 bases each). The V gene lost 0 bases and the J gene lost 2 bases, with 17 bases spanning the gap. The CDR3 sequence is 17 residues long. Germline V gene data show CDR1 as SGHRS and CDR2 as YFSETQ. The CDR3, as DNA: TGCGCCAGCAGCTTGGCCCTGGGGGTGGCAAGTCAAGAGACCCAGTACTTC. The encoded protein is CASSLALGVASQETQYF.

This clonotype showed up many times. V and J are TRBV4-1 and TRBJ1-5; D is uncertain. Germline-derived CDR1 and CDR2 are MGHRA and YSYEKL. This CDR3 region has 15 residues. Trimming shortened V by 0 bases and J by 6 bases, and 12 bases separated the two germline ends. The CDR3 bases are TGCGCCAGCAGCCAAGAAGTGGGGTTTGGTCAGCCCCAGCATTTT. It yields the protein CASSQEVGFGQPQHF.

This clonotype was found many times. V gene TRBV9 combines with J gene TRBJ2-3, with TRBD2 as a possible D gene (6 bases). This CDR3 spans 14 amino acids. CDR1 and CDR2 from the germline V gene are SGDLS and YYNGEE. Trimming took off 0 bases at V and 4 bases at J, with 9 bases between the two ends. The CDR3 spells CASSVGLGADTQYF. The CDR3 DNA is TGTGCCAGCAGCGTAGGACTAGGAGCAGATACGCAGTATTTT.

This clonotype was picked up a small number of times. V gene TRBV6-1 combines with J gene TRBJ1-2, with a tentative D call TRBD1 (6 bases). The CDR3 is 13 residues long. Germline values: CDR1 MNHNS, CDR2 SASEGT. V lost 6 bases and J 2 bases, leaving 10 bases between the germline ends. The CDR3 DNA follows: TGTGCCAGCAGGCAACAGGGAAACTATGGCTACACCTTC. Encoded protein: CASRQQGNYGYTF.

This clonotype was recorded many times. V usage is TRBV29-1 and J usage is TRBJ2-2; TRBD2 agrees at 7 bases. This CDR3 contains 15 residues. Germline CDR1 SQVTM, CDR2 ANQGSEA. The trim removed 4 bases at V and 0 bases at J, leaving 5 bases unmatched. The CDR3 protein is CSVGGGPTNTGELFF. The CDR3 DNA reads as TGCAGCGTTGGGGGGGGTCCGACGAACACCGGGGAGCTGTTTTTT.

This clonotype has ten or more counts. The chain recombines TRBV5-1 with TRBJ2-2; 13 bases map to TRBD2. Germline V lookup: CDR1 SGHRS, CDR2 YFSETQ. Trimming took 4 bases from V and 3 from J; bases not matched to a gene: 6. The CDR3 totals 17 residues. CDR3 sequence: CASSVRTSGRYTGELFF. The CDR3 nucleotides read TGCGCCAGCAGCGTACGGACTAGCGGGAGATACACCGGGGAGCTGTTTTTT.